These T cell receptor beta chains were read from a single sample in a study of T cell repertoires in cytomegalovirus infection. In TCRdb, the reads were re-called with MiXCR into one record per CDR3 protein. The table lists under 850,000 distinct CDR3 sequences, roughly 33% of them singletons. Their specific antigens are unknown. This specimen consisted of cultured PBMCs, obtained from culture after CMV antigen stimulation. Receptors were obtained from a human donor in good health (CMV status not recorded). Some clones in this sample may be carry-over from other donors' samples. The conserved cysteine and the conserved F or W are not part of the CDR3 here. The D gene is left open where the match is weak.

v_gene,d_gene,j_gene,CDR3aa
TRBV20-1,.,TRBJ1-6,SVRPPGSEPLH
TRBV11-1,.,TRBJ2-4,ASSLEGGIGIQY
TRBV11-3,.,TRBJ2-1,ASSLDQEERQF
TRBV28,.,TRBJ1-1,AVGEKNTEAF
TRBV6-2/TRBV6-3,TRBD1,TRBJ1-5,ASTITGGNQPQH
TRBV11-2,.,TRBJ2-5,ASSDRLRSGTQETQY
TRBV6-1,TRBD1,TRBJ2-5,ASSDWPTGDGLETQY
TRBV20-1,TRBD2,TRBJ2-1,SAAGGGETCNEQF
TRBV12-3/TRBV12-4,.,TRBJ1-2,ASSLGPAMSYGYT
TRBV7-2,.,TRBJ2-1,ASSLNSDNEQF
TRBV7-2,.,TRBJ1-5,ASSLRVSNQPQH
TRBV7-9,.,TRBJ2-2,ASSTPGNSIGELF
TRBV28,TRBD2,TRBJ2-5,ASSFQTRRSGGYQETQY
TRBV7-2,TRBD2,TRBJ2-7,ASSFLAGVNNEQY
TRBV6-5,.,TRBJ1-6,ASSYTRVGDNSPLH
TRBV7-8,TRBD2,TRBJ2-7,ASSLVPGLAGPRGV
TRBV6-1,.,TRBJ1-5,ASSEGIYPTEGNQPQH
TRBV7-8,TRBD2,TRBJ2-1,ASSLRRSGEQF
TRBV15,.,TRBJ1-5,ATSRDTLGSNQPQH
TRBV6-1,TRBD2,TRBJ2-3,ASSSTSGGAGRDTQY
TRBV19,.,TRBJ1-3,ASEADTIY
TRBV10-3,.,TRBJ1-1,AIKSGEVAEAF
TRBV25-1,TRBD1,TRBJ2-7,ASSEVGQLSSYEQY
TRBV28,.,TRBJ2-3,ASSSRLKYSTDTQY
TRBV11-2,TRBD2,TRBJ2-1,ASSYPQGLAGIWDEQF
TRBV20-1,.,TRBJ2-5,SASNRETQY
TRBV7-9,.,TRBJ2-1,ASSLGEQF
TRBV19,TRBD2,TRBJ2-1,ASSVSGASSYNEQF
TRBV20-1,TRBD2,TRBJ2-5,SARKVSGGDLETQY
TRBV2,.,TRBJ1-4,ASSEPRLGAF
TRBV7-2,.,TRBJ2-7,ASSLAETRDEQY
TRBV19,.,TRBJ2-3,ASSASYRTDTQY
TRBV2,.,TRBJ2-1,ASRERSNEQF